This T cell receptor (beta chain) was obtained from a study of response to subunit inactivated influenza vaccine. CDR1 SNHLY and CDR2 FYNNEI come from the germline V gene. There are 12 residues in the CDR3. Trimming cost V 3 bases and J 5 bases, with 5 bases left between them. TCRdb passed the RT-PCR reads through MiXCR, listing each CDR3 protein once. The profile shows 150,000 to 200,000 distinct CDR3 sequences, about 12% of them singletons. This sample also belongs to another study, concerning T cells expressing NK-cell markers. According to that study: A 5'RACE template switching approach incorporating UMIs was used to make TCR beta cDNA. According to the study, TCR beta repertoires originated from sorted CD3+CD56+NKG2C+, CD3+CD56+NKG2C- and CD3+CD56-NKG2C+ T cells. Six of the donors carried dominant NKG2C+ clonotypes that took up about 1.0-7.5% of their CD8+ T cells. One observes that, in a handful of donors, these clonotypes were also the leading ones within the CD3+CD56-NKG2C+ fraction.

The origin of this receptor is a man in his fifties who received an inactivated influenza vaccine. The V call is TRBV2, the J call TRBJ2-1; no reliable D call. The material was CD8+ T cells sorted from PBMCs, obtained less than 13 days after vaccination. CDR3 sequence (DNA): TGTGCCAGCAGTGACGGCCACAATGAGCAGTTCTTC. Its translation: CASSDGHNEQFF. Combining the CDR3 with reference TRBV2 and TRBJ2-1 gives the whole variable domain EPEVTQTPSHQVTQMGQEVILRCVPISNHLYFYWYRQILGQKVEFLVSFYNNEISEKSEIFDDQFSVERPDGSNFTLKIRSTKLEDSAMYFCASSDGHNEQFFGPGTRLTVL.